The table lists the clone carrying this T cell receptor (beta chain) with a count of one. This specimen comes from a study of blood T cell repertoires in COVID-19. Background on the study: Recovered status in Cohort 3 required two negative PCRs, clearance, or symptom resolution. Samples came from the United States, Italy and Spain, spanning acute and convalescent COVID-19.

Generated by immunoSEQ multiplex PCR, the TCRdb table keeps only in-frame clones and is missing some. Here the sample spans fewer than 150,000 clones, 75% to 90% being singletons. This TCR was recovered from a man aged 45-60 years in a cohort exposed to, infected with or recovered from COVID-19 (not recorded which). Sequenced material: PBMCs or T cells enriched from blood (not recorded which).

CDR3 region: CASSLGSTTRQPQHF. The CDR3 DNA follows: TGTGCCAGCAGCTTAGGTTCGACGACTCGGCAGCCCCAGCATTTT. The genes are TRBV11-2 and TRBJ1-5, with unresolved D. Germline lookup yields CDR1 SGHAT and CDR2 FQNNGV. V lost 1 base and J lost 7, with 14 bases in between. The CDR3 spans 15 residues. The complete variable domain, with remaining parts taken from reference TRBV11-2 and TRBJ1-5, reads EAGVAQSPRYKIIEKRQSVAFWCNPISGHATLYWYQQILGQGPKLLIQFQNNGVVDDSQLPKDRFSAERLKGVDSTLKIQPAKLEDSAVYLCASSLGSTTRQPQHFGDGTRLSIL.